Below, one TCR beta chain is given with its context. There are a few counts of this clone. Its antigen remains unidentified. The sample holds no much larger clone one base away, and base qualities are not on file. At one collaborating source in Seattle, patients were enrolled during active infection and were followed longitudinally through the course of disease. Whole blood was collected in K2EDTA tubes by collaborating institutions according to the institutions' own protocols. For TCRbeta analysis, collaborators shipped samples as frozen whole blood, isolated PBMCs, or DNA extracted from either of those sample types. TCRbeta CDR3 regions were amplified from genomic DNA by means of the immunoSEQ Assay, a bias-controlled multiplex PCR. Turning to the authors' computational methods: Within the assay, amplification of reference gene primers was used to estimate how many nucleated cells each sample contained. To quantify the absolute abundance of each unique TCRbeta CDR3 rearrangement, sequence reads were collapsed and filtered. For each sample, productive Simpson clonality was calculated as the square root of Simpson's diversity index across productive rearrangements. The table comes from immuneACCESS by way of TCRdb, which keeps in-frame sequences with V and J called. Part of the clones is missing from these tables; in studies checked, under half for an unresolved V gene and the rest for unknown reasons. That table is the source of V, J and clone size, and D and trimming were worked out from the DNA. The sample records 140,000 to 150,000 clones, 70% to 90% of which are singletons. The top ten constitute around 8% of the sample.

This entry comes from a study of blood T cell repertoires in COVID-19 (dated by TCRdb to the early 2020s). Regarding the research as a whole: Samples from collaborators originated in the United States, Italy and Spain and spanned both the acute and convalescent phases of COVID-19. The repertoires were released in a freely available public database intended as a resource for research on the immune response to SARS-CoV-2. Nearly every sample came with metadata listing a de-identified subject ID, COVID-19 status, age in years and sex. Where available, HLA class I and class II types were obtained from metadata supplied by the sample provider rather than from assay-based typing. The material from the prospective study consisted of cDNA or gDNA derived from T cells, B-cell-depleted T cells, or PBMCs. Samples came from the ongoing ImmuneRACE study (first 160 participants) plus 1,254 subjects from 6 global collaborators. Deeply sampled blood TCRbeta repertoires from subjects exposed to, actively infected with, or recovered from COVID-19 were included in the dataset.

Study-wide findings and limitations: Clinical and demographic metadata were provided uncurated, with the amount varying by source and participant.

Inclusive of the bounding cysteine and phenylalanine, the CDR3 is 19 residues long. Of all the DNA, just the CDR3 is kept, 57 bases in frame from base 1. Based on the germline V gene, the CDR1 and CDR2 sequences are SGDLS and YYNGEE. From V the trimming removes 4 bases and from J it removes 0 bases, while the gene matches leave 12 bases of the junction unaccounted for. This chain joins TRBV9 to TRBJ2-6, with 8 bases matching TRBD1. The receptor was isolated from a woman aged 60-70 years with COVID-19, enrolled during active disease. Sequenced input: peripheral blood. The DNA sequence is TGTGCCAGCAGCTTCGGGGACAGGACCCGCCTCTCTGGGGCCAACGTCCTGACTTTC. Its coded protein is CASSFGDRTRLSGANVLTF.